These T cell receptor beta chains were read from a single sample in a study of CD8+ T cells in alopecia areata. The data were produced by immunoSEQ multiplex PCR, yet TCRdb's version contains in-frame clones alone and is incomplete. The data hold approximately 89,000 clones, with about 45% observed a single time. The material sequenced was CD4+ T cells sorted from blood. The source is a human donor with alopecia areata. Both conserved end residues are part of each CDR3.

j_call v_call cdr3_aa
TRBJ2-7 TRBV30 CAWSQGGEQYF
TRBJ2-2 TRBV29-1 CSVGGFTGELFF
TRBJ2-7 TRBV5-1 CASSLEGQIYEQYF
TRBJ1-5 TRBV27 CASSLSDSQPQHF
TRBJ2-1 TRBV29-1 CSVVREAYNEQFF
TRBJ2-3 TRBV29-1 CSIMGGTDTQYF
TRBJ2-5 TRBV5-6 CASSLIAGDNQETQYF
TRBJ1-2 TRBV29-1 CSNSLQRESGYTF
TRBJ2-3 TRBV29-1 CSVPNPRREGTDTQYF
TRBJ2-6 TRBV28 CASSFHSMGQVVAGANVLTF
TRBJ2-1 TRBV7-8 CASSLGDNSYNEQFF
TRBJ2-4 TRBV29-1 CSVGPLAKNIQYF
TRBJ1-1 TRBV29-1 CSVTRRVAQLNTEAFF
TRBJ2-1 TRBV11-2 CASSRTGTGHNEQFF
TRBJ2-1 TRBV7-9 CASSLVSGSVDEQFF
TRBJ2-7 TRBV5-1 CASSLDGHSYEQYF
TRBJ1-1 TRBV29-1 CSVTRVNTEAFF
TRBJ2-7 TRBV23-1 CASSQSTRGIHYEQYF
TRBJ1-6 TRBV30 CAWRVNSPLHF
TRBJ2-3 TRBV19 CASSPRAAPQYF
TRBJ2-4 TRBV7-2 CASSLGANIQYF
TRBJ1-2 TRBV28 CATMDGGWAGYGYTF
TRBJ1-1 TRBV29-1 CSVRQTMNTEAFF
TRBJ1-4 TRBV30 CAWSLGLGEKLFF
TRBJ1-1 TRBV30 CAWRVTDPYMNTEAFF
TRBJ2-4 TRBV7-9 CASSLGLAKNIQYF
TRBJ2-6 TRBV11-3 CASSLEPSGANVLTF
TRBJ2-5 TRBV29-1 CSWGGMKETQYF
TRBJ2-7 TRBV4-2 CASSQEEGVREQYF
TRBJ2-2 TRBV6-5 CASRLGQAGELFF
TRBJ1-6 TRBV29-1 CSVAGTTGSSYNSPLHF
TRBJ2-7 TRBV7-2 CASSPTGQASYEQYF
TRBJ2-7 TRBV29-1 CSAGGQGVEQYF
TRBJ1-2 TRBV7-2 CASSLVPQGGYGYTF
TRBJ2-5 TRBV11-2 CASSLEKTETQYF
TRBJ1-1 TRBV15 CATSRDRQGVTFF
TRBJ1-2 TRBV2 CASSEERRNYGYTF